This section outlines one TCR beta chain sequence together with its context. The data stem from a study of blood T cell repertoires in COVID-19. Whole-study context: Samples of COVID-19 (acute and convalescent) were obtained from the United States, Italy and Spain.

The V gene's germline CDR1 is SGHDT and CDR2 YYEEEE. This CDR3 spans 18 amino acids. The V and J ends lost 0 bases and 0 bases respectively, with 16 bases between them. Measured with immunoSEQ multiplex PCR; TCRdb has only the in-frame clones, and not every one. Of some 300,000 clones in the sample, about 85% were seen once. This receptor was identified in a man aged 18 to 30 with active or convalescent COVID-19. The gene calls are TRBV5-6 and TRBJ2-1; perhaps TRBD2 as D (5 bases). Sample: peripheral blood. The CDR3 DNA reads as TGTGCCAGCAGCTTGGATAGGGAGCGCCCCGACTCCTACAATGAGCAGTTCTTC. It encodes CASSLDRERPDSYNEQFF. Together with reference TRBV5-6 and TRBJ2-1, the CDR3 gives the full variable domain: DAGVTQSPTHLIKTRGQQVTLRCSPKSGHDTVSWYQQALGQGPQFIFQYYEEEERQRGNFPDRFSGHQFPNYSSELNVNALLLGDSALYLCASSLDRERPDSYNEQFFGPGTRLTVL.